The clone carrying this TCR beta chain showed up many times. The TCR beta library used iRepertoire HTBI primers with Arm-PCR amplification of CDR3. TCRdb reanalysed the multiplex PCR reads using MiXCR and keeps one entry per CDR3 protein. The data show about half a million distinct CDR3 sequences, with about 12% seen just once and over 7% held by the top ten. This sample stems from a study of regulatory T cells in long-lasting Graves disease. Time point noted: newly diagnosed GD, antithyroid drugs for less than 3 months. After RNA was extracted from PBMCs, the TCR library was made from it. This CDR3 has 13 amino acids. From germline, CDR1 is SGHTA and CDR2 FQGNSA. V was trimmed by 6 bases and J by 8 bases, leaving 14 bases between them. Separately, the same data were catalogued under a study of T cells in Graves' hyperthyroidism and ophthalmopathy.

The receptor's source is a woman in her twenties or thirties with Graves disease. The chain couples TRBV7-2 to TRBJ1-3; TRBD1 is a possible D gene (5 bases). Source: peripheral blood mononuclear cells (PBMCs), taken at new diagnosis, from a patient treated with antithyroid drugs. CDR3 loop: CASSAGSRDTIYF. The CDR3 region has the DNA TGTGCCAGCAGTGCAGGGTCTCGGGACACCATATATTTT.